The rows below give T cell receptor beta chains drawn from one sample of a study of PD-1 blockade in classical Hodgkin lymphoma. Data came from immunoSEQ multiplex PCR; TCRdb stores just in-frame clones and leaves some out. The sample includes nearly 100,000 clones, approximately 80% of them seen just once. Sample: peripheral blood mononuclear cells (PBMCs), taken at baseline. These receptors came from a human donor with classical Hodgkin lymphoma. The CDR3 runs from the conserved cysteine through the conserved F or W. A D gene is named only where the DNA matches it firmly. For some rows the clone size is stated as once, few or many, or as a class when expanded; others skip it.

v_call,j_call,d_call,clone_size,cdr3_aa,cdr3_nt
TRBV9,TRBJ2-7,-,-,CASSVAVSSYEQYF,TGTGCCAGCAGCGTGGCCGTTAGCTCCTACGAGCAGTACTTC
TRBV5-4,TRBJ2-7,-,-,CASSLEGIGDEQYF,TGTGCCAGCAGCTTGGAGGGTATCGGAGACGAGCAGTACTTC
TRBV6-6,TRBJ2-6,-,-,CASSLEGRGANVLTF,TGTGCCAGCAGTTTGGAGGGTCGGGGGGCCAACGTCCTGACTTTC
TRBV5-6,TRBJ1-1,-,-,CASSPLGGAGNTEAFF,TGTGCCAGCAGCCCCCTCGGGGGCGCGGGGAACACTGAAGCTTTCTTT
TRBV6-1,TRBJ1-1,-,-,CASRERAPTEAFF,TGTGCCAGCAGGGAGAGGGCCCCGACTGAAGCTTTCTTT
TRBV29-1,TRBJ2-5,TRBD2,-,CSVEDPSGTSGRGQTQYF,TGCAGCGTTGAAGATCCCTCCGGGACTAGCGGGAGGGGCCAGACCCAGTACTTC
TRBV5-6,TRBJ1-5,-,-,CASSLGPTGWPQHF,TGTGCCAGCAGCTTAGGGCCGACCGGGTGGCCCCAGCATTTT
TRBV5-8,TRBJ1-5,-,-,CASSLRGRGSNQPQHF,TGTGCCAGCAGCTTGAGGGGTAGGGGAAGCAATCAGCCCCAGCATTTT
TRBV5-6,TRBJ2-2,TRBD1,-,CASSRLGTENTGELFF,TGTGCCAGCAGCCGCCTCGGGACAGAAAACACCGGGGAGCTGTTTTTT
TRBV7-9,TRBJ2-1,TRBD2,-,CASSPQTPGLAAYNEQFF,TGTGCCAGCAGCCCGCAAACCCCGGGACTAGCGGCATACAATGAGCAGTTCTTC
TRBV10-3,TRBJ2-1,TRBD2,-,CAIATTGTSSDEQFF,TGTGCCATCGCCACAACCGGGACTAGCAGCGATGAGCAGTTCTTC
TRBV25-1,TRBJ1-2,-,-,CASSEGGGFGYTF,TGTGCCAGCAGTGAAGGGGGCGGTTTTGGCTACACCTTC
TRBV7-9,TRBJ2-1,-,once,CASSLASLLGEQFF,TGTGCCAGCAGCTTAGCCAGCCTCTTGGGGGAGCAGTTCTTC
TRBV11-2,TRBJ2-7,TRBD2,-,CASSLASGYEQYF,TGTGCCAGCAGCTTAGCTAGCGGGTACGAGCAGTACTTC
TRBV25-1,TRBJ2-5,-,-,CASSESRGGLETQYF,TGTGCCAGCAGTGAATCTAGGGGTGGTTTAGAGACCCAGTACTTC
TRBV6-5,TRBJ2-7,-,-,CASSYSVHSSYEQYF,TGTGCCAGCAGTTACTCGGTACATTCCTCCTACGAGCAGTACTTC
TRBV7-9,TRBJ2-7,-,-,CASSSISYEQYF,TGTGCCAGCAGCTCTATCTCCTACGAGCAGTACTTC
TRBV6-1,TRBJ1-5,-,-,CASSERVRGSNQPQHF,TGTGCCAGCAGTGAAAGGGTAAGGGGGAGCAATCAGCCCCAGCATTTT
TRBV5-1,TRBJ2-3,-,-,CASSTREGTDTQYF,TGCGCCAGCAGCACTCGAGAGGGAACAGATACGCAGTATTTT
TRBV19,TRBJ1-1,TRBD1,-,CASIRRDRASNTEAFF,TGTGCCAGTATCCGCCGGGACAGAGCCTCGAACACTGAAGCTTTCTTT
TRBV9,TRBJ2-2,TRBD2,-,CASSYTSGGTGELFF,TGTGCCAGCAGCTATACTAGCGGGGGCACCGGGGAGCTGTTTTTT
TRBV11-2,TRBJ2-1,-,-,CASSLVWGSSYNEQFF,TGTGCCAGCAGCTTAGTTTGGGGTAGCTCCTACAATGAGCAGTTCTTC
TRBV29-1,TRBJ2-7,-,-,CSVETGAGYEQYF,TGCAGCGTTGAGACCGGGGCGGGCTACGAGCAGTACTTC
TRBV19,TRBJ2-5,-,-,CASSISPGTRIETQYF,TGTGCCAGTAGTATATCACCAGGGACGAGGATAGAGACCCAGTACTTC
TRBV27,TRBJ1-2,-,-,CASSLSPGGTSYTF,TGTGCCAGCAGTTTATCCCCTGGGGGGACAAGCTACACCTTC
TRBV28,TRBJ2-7,-,once,CASSFWAAGEPYEQYF,TGTGCCAGCAGTTTCTGGGCCGCAGGGGAACCCTACGAGCAGTACTTC
TRBV19,TRBJ1-5,-,-,CASSLRGYSNQPQHF,TGTGCCAGTAGTCTACGGGGCTATAGCAATCAGCCCCAGCATTTT
TRBV7-9,TRBJ2-3,TRBD1,once,CASSPGQQSWSTDTQYF,TGTGCCAGCAGCCCGGGACAGCAATCTTGGAGCACAGATACGCAGTATTTT
TRBV18,TRBJ1-4,-,-,CASSPIGETNEKLFF,TGTGCCAGCTCACCAATAGGGGAAACTAATGAAAAACTGTTTTTT
TRBV30,TRBJ2-7,-,once,CAWSSGYEQYF,TGTGCCTGGAGTTCCGGGTACGAGCAGTACTTC
TRBV10-3,TRBJ2-2,TRBD1,-,CATQGQGASDGELFF,TGTGCCACGCAGGGACAGGGGGCTTCAGACGGGGAGCTGTTTTTT
TRBV6-6,TRBJ2-5,TRBD2,-,CASSYSREGETQYF,TGTGCCAGCAGTTACTCGCGGGAGGGGGAGACCCAGTACTTC
TRBV25-1,TRBJ1-1,-,-,CASSRTENTEAFF,TGTGCCAGCAGCAGGACAGAGAACACTGAAGCTTTCTTT
TRBV5-1,TRBJ2-5,-,-,CASSYSGGPPVETQYF,TGCGCCAGCAGCTATAGCGGAGGCCCACCTGTTGAGACCCAGTACTTC
TRBV11-3,TRBJ2-1,-,-,CASSPTGGAGGEQFF,TGTGCCAGCAGCCCCACCGGGGGAGCTGGAGGGGAGCAGTTCTTC